This is a list of T cell receptor beta chains from one sample in a study of post-analysis software for immune sequencing data. One entry per CDR3 protein results from TCRdb running MiXCR on the PCR reads. The table has fewer than 850,000 distinct CDR3 sequences, 30% seen once. Sequenced sample: blood. Receptors were obtained from a girl between 10 and 17 years old with multiple sclerosis. Both conserved end residues are part of each CDR3. D genes are given only for firm matches. The listing skips clone size in some rows; elsewhere it reads once, few, many or a size class.

cdr3_aa: CASSGSFVSQETQYF; cdr3_nt: TGTGCCAGCAGTGGTTCGTTTGTAAGCCAAGAGACCCAGTACTTC; d_call: NA; clone_size: NA; j_call: TRBJ2-5; v_call: TRBV6-1
cdr3_aa: CASSLGQGRSTDTQYF; cdr3_nt: TGCGCCAGCAGCTTGGGTCAAGGCCGAAGCACAGATACGCAGTATTTT; d_call: NA; clone_size: NA; j_call: TRBJ2-3; v_call: TRBV5-1
cdr3_aa: CASSDVGAYEQYF; cdr3_nt: TGTGCCAGCAGTGATGTAGGAGCCTACGAGCAGTACTTC; d_call: NA; clone_size: NA; j_call: TRBJ2-7; v_call: TRBV6-1
cdr3_aa: CASSVSGPFNEQFF; cdr3_nt: TGTGCCAGCAGCGTTAGCGGGCCCTTCAATGAGCAGTTCTTC; d_call: TRBD2; clone_size: NA; j_call: TRBJ2-1; v_call: TRBV9
cdr3_aa: CASSSSGGLNTEAFF; cdr3_nt: TGTGCCAGCAGCTCCTCGGGGGGGCTGAACACTGAAGCTTTCTTT; d_call: NA; clone_size: NA; j_call: TRBJ1-1; v_call: TRBV7-8
cdr3_aa: CSVEGGWNTEAFF; cdr3_nt: TGCAGCGTTGAGGGGGGTTGGAACACTGAAGCTTTCTTT; d_call: NA; clone_size: NA; j_call: TRBJ1-1; v_call: TRBV29-1
cdr3_aa: CASSLTRDPYEQYF; cdr3_nt: TGTGCCAGCAGTTTAACCAGGGACCCCTACGAGCAGTACTTC; d_call: NA; clone_size: few; j_call: TRBJ2-7; v_call: TRBV27
cdr3_aa: CASSPLSSGRDYEQYF; cdr3_nt: TGCGCCAGCAGCCCTCTCAGTAGCGGGCGGGACTACGAGCAGTACTTC; d_call: TRBD2; clone_size: NA; j_call: TRBJ2-7; v_call: TRBV5-1
cdr3_aa: CASSPSHSGANVLTF; cdr3_nt: TGCGCCAGCAGCCCCTCACACTCTGGGGCCAACGTCCTGACTTTC; d_call: NA; clone_size: NA; j_call: TRBJ2-6; v_call: TRBV4-1
cdr3_aa: CASSLVGSSYNEQFF; cdr3_nt: TGTGCCAGCAGCTTAGTGGGGAGCTCCTACAATGAGCAGTTCTTC; d_call: NA; clone_size: many; j_call: TRBJ2-1; v_call: TRBV7-9
cdr3_aa: CASSYSNTF; cdr3_nt: TGTGCCAGCAGTTACTCGAACACCTTC; d_call: NA; clone_size: NA; j_call: TRBJ1-2; v_call: TRBV6-6
cdr3_aa: CASSSEGQGAGYTF; cdr3_nt: TGTGCCAGCAGCTCGGAGGGACAGGGCGCTGGTTACACCTTC; d_call: TRBD1; clone_size: NA; j_call: TRBJ1-2; v_call: TRBV7-9
cdr3_aa: CSASGYSTGLQEAQYF; cdr3_nt: TGCAGTGCTAGTGGTTACTCGACAGGATTACAAGAGGCCCAGTACTTC; d_call: NA; clone_size: NA; j_call: TRBJ2-7; v_call: TRBV20-1
cdr3_aa: CSARTSGARPQYF; cdr3_nt: TGCAGTGCTAGAACTAGCGGGGCCCGGCCCCAGTACTTC; d_call: TRBD2; clone_size: NA; j_call: TRBJ2-5; v_call: TRBV20-1
cdr3_aa: CSATPSGRIQETQYF; cdr3_nt: TGCAGTGCTACCCCCAGCGGGAGAATCCAAGAGACCCAGTACTTC; d_call: TRBD2; clone_size: NA; j_call: TRBJ2-5; v_call: TRBV20-1
cdr3_aa: CSAVLPWVGASFIYNEQFF; cdr3_nt: TGCAGTGCTGTACTGCCGTGGGTCGGGGCGTCCTTCATCTACAATGAGCAGTTCTTC; d_call: NA; clone_size: NA; j_call: TRBJ2-1; v_call: TRBV20-1
cdr3_aa: CASRIPSGANVLTF; cdr3_nt: TGTGCCAGTCGGATCCCCTCTGGGGCCAACGTCCTGACTTTC; d_call: NA; clone_size: few; j_call: TRBJ2-6; v_call: TRBV2
cdr3_aa: CASTRTPRGFSDTQYF; cdr3_nt: TGTGCCAGCACCCGCACGCCCAGGGGATTTTCAGATACGCAGTATTTT; d_call: NA; clone_size: NA; j_call: TRBJ2-3; v_call: TRBV12-3/TRBV12-4
cdr3_aa: CASSLALRFEVGQPIQETQYF; cdr3_nt: TGTGCCAGCAGCTTAGCGCTTAGGTTCGAGGTGGGACAACCGATCCAAGAGACCCAGTACTTC; d_call: NA; clone_size: few; j_call: TRBJ2-5; v_call: TRBV7-2
cdr3_aa: CSVAGSGRGTYNEQFF; cdr3_nt: TGCAGCGTTGCGGGTAGCGGGAGGGGAACCTACAATGAGCAGTTCTTC; d_call: TRBD2; clone_size: NA; j_call: TRBJ2-1; v_call: TRBV29-1
cdr3_aa: CSARGGSNEKLFF; cdr3_nt: TGCAGCGCCCGGGGCGGATCTAATGAAAAACTGTTTTTT; d_call: NA; clone_size: NA; j_call: TRBJ1-4; v_call: TRBV29-1
cdr3_aa: CASSQRGSGDNEQFF; cdr3_nt: TGTGCCAGCAGCCAAAGGGGGTCCGGTGACAATGAGCAGTTCTTC; d_call: NA; clone_size: few; j_call: TRBJ2-1; v_call: TRBV4-2
cdr3_aa: CASSHGLARNYEQYF; cdr3_nt: TGTGCCAGCAGTCACGGACTAGCGAGAAACTACGAGCAGTACTTC; d_call: TRBD2; clone_size: many; j_call: TRBJ2-7; v_call: TRBV6-5
cdr3_aa: CASSLSRAKNIQYF; cdr3_nt: TGTGCCAGCAGCTTATCTAGAGCCAAAAACATTCAGTACTTC; d_call: NA; clone_size: NA; j_call: TRBJ2-4; v_call: TRBV7-2
cdr3_aa: CASSLESTAGDTQYF; cdr3_nt: TGCGCCAGCAGCTTGGAGTCTACAGCGGGAGATACGCAGTATTTT; d_call: NA; clone_size: NA; j_call: TRBJ2-3; v_call: TRBV5-1
cdr3_aa: CSARGPGRNSYEQYF; cdr3_nt: TGCAGTGCTAGGGGACCCGGACGGAACTCCTACGAGCAGTACTTC; d_call: NA; clone_size: NA; j_call: TRBJ2-7; v_call: TRBV20-1
cdr3_aa: CASSEALRRNNEQFF; cdr3_nt: TGTGCCAGCAGTGAAGCGCTTCGGCGGAACAATGAGCAGTTCTTC; d_call: NA; clone_size: NA; j_call: TRBJ2-1; v_call: TRBV2
cdr3_aa: CASSQQGGRTEAFF; cdr3_nt: TGTGCCAGCAGTCAACAGGGGGGGAGAACTGAAGCTTTCTTT; d_call: TRBD1; clone_size: NA; j_call: TRBJ1-1; v_call: TRBV12-3/TRBV12-4
cdr3_aa: CASSSRGAQETQYF; cdr3_nt: TGCGCCAGCAGCTCGCGGGGGGCCCAAGAGACCCAGTACTTC; d_call: TRBD2; clone_size: few; j_call: TRBJ2-5; v_call: TRBV5-1
cdr3_aa: CASRPGQYEQFF; cdr3_nt: TGTGCCAGCAGACCCGGGCAATATGAGCAGTTCTTC; d_call: NA; clone_size: NA; j_call: TRBJ2-1; v_call: TRBV6-2/TRBV6-3
cdr3_aa: CASSPERGGLSPLHF; cdr3_nt: TGTGCCAGCAGCCCAGAACGGGGGGGACTTTCACCCCTCCACTTT; d_call: NA; clone_size: few; j_call: TRBJ1-6; v_call: TRBV7-8
cdr3_aa: CASSVVGGTSGRMETQYF; cdr3_nt: TGTGCCAGCAGCGTAGTAGGGGGGACTAGCGGGAGAATGGAGACCCAGTACTTC; d_call: TRBD2; clone_size: few; j_call: TRBJ2-5; v_call: TRBV9
cdr3_aa: CASRITGGNQPQHF; cdr3_nt: TGTGCCAGCAGGATAACAGGGGGAAATCAGCCCCAGCATTTT; d_call: TRBD1; clone_size: few; j_call: TRBJ1-5; v_call: TRBV28
cdr3_aa: CASSRGQGPPEQYF; cdr3_nt: TGTGCCAGCAGCCGGGGACAGGGACCCCCCGAGCAGTACTTC; d_call: TRBD1; clone_size: NA; j_call: TRBJ2-7; v_call: TRBV3-1
cdr3_aa: CASSPLSGGALHEQFF; cdr3_nt: TGTGCCAGCTCACCACTTAGCGGGGGGGCCCTCCATGAGCAGTTCTTC; d_call: TRBD2; clone_size: NA; j_call: TRBJ2-1; v_call: TRBV18
cdr3_aa: CASSSGQVSYQETQYF; cdr3_nt: TGTGCCAGCAGCTCGGGACAGGTTTCGTACCAAGAGACCCAGTACTTC; d_call: TRBD1; clone_size: NA; j_call: TRBJ2-5; v_call: TRBV5-5
cdr3_aa: CASSLPTGTSGGSTDTQYF; cdr3_nt: TGTGCCAGCAGCTTGCCGACCGGGACTAGCGGGGGAAGCACAGATACGCAGTATTTT; d_call: TRBD2; clone_size: NA; j_call: TRBJ2-3; v_call: TRBV7-6
cdr3_aa: CASSVELVSDTQYF; cdr3_nt: TGTGCCAGCAGCGTAGAGCTAGTCTCCGATACGCAGTATTTT; d_call: NA; clone_size: NA; j_call: TRBJ2-3; v_call: TRBV9
cdr3_aa: CASSYGAPSLTTQYF; cdr3_nt: TGTGCCAGCAGTTACGGAGCTCCTTCCCTGACTACGCAGTATTTT; d_call: NA; clone_size: NA; j_call: TRBJ2-3; v_call: TRBV6-5
cdr3_aa: CASTIGTSLAYEQYF; cdr3_nt: TGTGCCAGCACCATCGGGACTAGTCTGGCCTACGAGCAGTACTTC; d_call: TRBD2; clone_size: NA; j_call: TRBJ2-7; v_call: TRBV7-2
cdr3_aa: CASSLARGGEFF; cdr3_nt: TGTGCCAGCAGCTTAGCGAGGGGTGGAGAGTTCTTC; d_call: NA; clone_size: NA; j_call: TRBJ2-1; v_call: TRBV7-8
cdr3_aa: CASSLSSSRYDEQYF; cdr3_nt: TGTGCCAGCAGCTTATCTTCCAGCCGGTACGACGAGCAGTACTTC; d_call: NA; clone_size: few; j_call: TRBJ2-7; v_call: TRBV7-2
cdr3_aa: CSADTGRSSPLHF; cdr3_nt: TGCAGTGCCGATACAGGGAGGAGTTCACCCCTCCACTTT; d_call: NA; clone_size: NA; j_call: TRBJ1-6; v_call: TRBV20-1
cdr3_aa: CSVDPGTPPYEQYF; cdr3_nt: TGCAGCGTGGATCCCGGGACTCCACCCTACGAGCAGTACTTC; d_call: NA; clone_size: few; j_call: TRBJ2-7; v_call: TRBV29-1
cdr3_aa: CASSVAYQDRGGGNEQFF; cdr3_nt: TGTGCCAGCAGCGTAGCTTACCAGGACAGGGGAGGCGGCAATGAGCAGTTCTTC; d_call: TRBD1; clone_size: NA; j_call: TRBJ2-1; v_call: TRBV9
cdr3_aa: CSARDITGGSNQPQHF; cdr3_nt: TGCAGTGCTAGAGATATCACAGGGGGCTCCAATCAGCCCCAGCATTTT; d_call: TRBD1; clone_size: NA; j_call: TRBJ1-5; v_call: TRBV20-1
cdr3_aa: CASSYRGYGNQPQHF; cdr3_nt: TGTGCCAGCAGTTACAGGGGCTACGGCAATCAGCCCCAGCATTTT; d_call: NA; clone_size: NA; j_call: TRBJ1-5; v_call: TRBV6-5
cdr3_aa: CASSLDGDPSYEQYF; cdr3_nt: TGTGCCAGCAGCTTGGACGGGGACCCCTCCTACGAGCAGTACTTC; d_call: NA; clone_size: NA; j_call: TRBJ2-7; v_call: TRBV11-3